Below, 18 T cell receptor beta chains from the same sample are listed, as sequenced in a study of immune characterization of retroperitoneal liposarcoma. TCRdb fed the PCR reads into MiXCR, producing one record per CDR3 protein. The sample lists approximately 11,000 distinct CDR3 sequences, 20% to 25% seen once, with around 9.3% in the top ten. The sample comprised blood. All receptors derive from a female donor with retroperitoneal liposarcoma.

Sample share makes this clonotype medium-sized (0.01 to 0.1%). The chain couples TRBV6-6 to TRBJ2-5; D possibly matches TRBD1 or TRBD2 (5 bases each). Trimming removed 0 bases from V and 3 bases from J, with 20 bases in between. In germline, CDR1 is MNHNY, CDR2 SVGAGI (reference sequence). The CDR3 runs to 18 residues. CDR3 loop: CASSYSGRALGGEETQYF. Here the CDR3 DNA reads TGTGCCAGCAGTTACTCGGGCAGGGCATTAGGAGGTGAAGAGACCCAGTACTTC.

The chain links TRBV12-3 or TRBV12-4 to TRBJ1-1; 7 bases line up with TRBD1. CDR3 length: 14 residues. V gave up 1 base and J gave up 8 bases; unmatched junction bases: 7. The CDR3 DNA reads as TGTGCCAGCAGTTTAGTATGGACAGGAAGCGAAGCTTTCTTT. Translation gives CASSLVWTGSEAFF.

This clonotype was counted at least ten times. The chain has TRBV7-2 and TRBJ1-1; D is undetermined. The V gene lost 7 bases and the J gene lost 4 bases, with 7 bases spanning the gap. This CDR3 contains 11 residues. Germline V CDR1 and CDR2: SGHTA, FQGNSA. The CDR3 loop reads CASNWGTEAFF. The DNA for the CDR3 is TGTGCCAGCAACTGGGGCACTGAAGCTTTCTTT.

The rearrangement links TRBV18 to TRBJ1-1; D possibly corresponds to TRBD1 (6 bases). The V gene lost 6 bases and the J gene lost 4 bases, with 12 bases spanning the gap. This CDR3 contains 13 residues. Germline assignment: CDR1 KGHSH and CDR2 LQKENI. The CDR3, as DNA: TGTGCCAGCTCCACGACAGGACGCACTGAAGCTTTCTTT. As protein: CASSTTGRTEAFF.

The chain recombines TRBV20-1 with TRBJ2-3; 10 nucleotides align to TRBD2. The CDR3 is made up of 15 amino acids. Germline lookup yields CDR1 DFQATT and CDR2 SNEGSKA (reference sequence). V dropped 3 bases and J dropped 0; count of bases not matched to a gene: 3. CDR3 loop: CSASTSGISTDTQYF. The CDR3 nucleotides read TGCAGTGCTAGTACTAGCGGGATAAGCACAGATACGCAGTATTTT.

The V and J genes are TRBV5-1 and TRBJ2-1; D ambiguous. The CDR3 is made up of 15 amino acids. Per germline, CDR1 SGHRS and CDR2 YFSETQ. V gave up 0 bases and J gave up 8 bases, with 15 bases separating them. CDR3 DNA sequence: TGCGCCAGCAGCTTGGTGACTGATGGGCAAGATGAGCAGTTCTTC. Encoded protein: CASSLVTDGQDEQFF.

V is TRBV11-3 and J is TRBJ2-3; tentative D call: TRBD2 (5 bases). Germline V gene data show CDR1 as SGHNT and CDR2 as YENEEA. This CDR3 has 16 residues. V lost 7 bases and J 6 bases, leaving 23 bases between the germline ends. As DNA, the CDR3 is TGTGCCAGCACCCCAGGCCCCCAGCGGCCTGGGGATACGCAGTATTTT. Its translation: CASTPGPQRPGDTQYF. The full variable domain, with the rest looked up from reference TRBV11-3 and TRBJ2-3, is EAGVVQSPRYKIIEKKQPVAFWCNPISGHNTLYWYLQNLGQGPELLIRYENEEAVDDSQLPKDRFSAERLKGVDSTLKIQPAELGDSAVYLCASTPGPQRPGDTQYFGPGTRLTVL.

This clonotype is medium-sized (0.01 to 0.1%) by share. The chain has TRBV7-6 and TRBJ1-1; 9 nucleotides match TRBD1. V lost 1 base to trimming and J lost 1 base; unmatched junction nucleotides: 10. The CDR3 contains 18 residues. Germline V gene data show CDR1 as SGHVS and CDR2 as FNYEAQ. CDR3 region: CASSLVSGTGFGNTEAFF. The CDR3 nucleotides read TGTGCCAGCAGCTTAGTCTCCGGGACAGGGTTCGGGAACACTGAAGCTTTCTTT.

The chain couples TRBV5-3 to TRBJ1-6; 9 nucleotides match TRBD1. TRBV5-3 is an open reading frame, and its role is uncertain. The CDR3 contains 18 residues. V shed 0 bases, J shed 11 bases, and the junction held 15 bases outside the gene matches. This chain's CDR3 is CARSLEVQGASGRAPLHF. The CDR3 DNA reads as TGTGCCAGAAGCTTGGAAGTACAGGGGGCCAGCGGGAGAGCACCCCTCCACTTT.

The chain links TRBV5-8 to TRBJ2-3; either TRBD1 or TRBD2 may fit D (6 bases each). The CDR3 has 17 residues. The germline V and J ends were trimmed by 0 bases and 5 bases, with 19 bases remaining between them. Germline-derived CDR1 and CDR2 are SGHTS and YDEGEE. The CDR3 DNA follows: TGTGCCAGCAGCTTGGGGGGGGACCCGGGGGCCTTAGATACGCAGTATTTT. It is translated as CASSLGGDPGALDTQYF.

The chain joins TRBV19 to TRBJ1-1, with 7 bases that match TRBD1. CDR1 LNHDA and CDR2 SQIVND come from the germline V gene (reference sequence). Unmatched junction bases numbered 8, after V lost 7 bases and J lost 0 bases. CDR3 size: 15 residues. The CDR3 region has the DNA TGTGCCAGTACCCAAAGGGGGCTGATGAACACTGAAGCTTTCTTT. Protein product: CASTQRGLMNTEAFF.

This clonotype is labeled medium-sized. This sequence joins TRBV12-5 and TRBJ2-2; 11 nucleotides line up with TRBD2. The ends lost 0 bases at V and 6 bases at J; junction bases unmatched: 12. There are 19 residues in the CDR3. From germline, CDR1 is LGHNT and CDR2 FRNRAP. CDR3: CASGLVLFGLAGGPGELFF. The CDR3 nucleotides are TGTGCTAGTGGTTTGGTACTTTTTGGGCTAGCGGGAGGTCCCGGGGAGCTGTTTTTT.

This clonotype was picked up a small number of times. The chain links TRBV7-6 to TRBJ2-5; possible D gene TRBD2, 6 bases. This CDR3 region has 17 residues. V was pared by 5 bases and J by 5 bases, with 24 bases between. Germline values: CDR1 SGHVS, CDR2 FNYEAQ. The CDR3 bases are TGTGCCAGCAGCCCCCCTTTCGGGCGGGGCGAGGGGGAGACCCAGTACTTC. It encodes CASSPPFGRGEGETQYF.

The J gene is TRBJ2-5, the V gene TRBV4-3; 10 nucleotides line up with TRBD2. The CDR3 runs 17 residues. Trimming cost V 4 bases and J 5 bases; bases outside gene matches: 13. Germline loops: CDR1 LGHNA, CDR2 YSLEER. The CDR3 reads CASSPGTSATTRETQYF. CDR3 DNA: TGCGCCAGCAGCCCAGGGACTAGCGCCACTACGAGGGAGACCCAGTACTTC.

This clonotype was seen repeatedly, ten times or more. The chain employs TRBV11-3 and TRBJ1-2; 7 bases fit TRBD1. This CDR3 contains 15 residues. V was pared by 0 bases and J by 7 bases, with 8 bases of the junction left unmatched. CDR1 SGHNT and CDR2 YENEEA come from the germline V gene. The CDR3 nucleotides read TGTGCCAGCAGCTTAGATTCCGGGGACAGTTCTGGCTACACCTTC. Translating it yields CASSLDSGDSSGYTF.

By frequency in the sample, this clonotype is medium-sized. This chain connects TRBV27 to TRBJ2-5, with 12 bases that match TRBD2. Germline V gene data show CDR1 as MNHEY and CDR2 as SMNVEV (reference sequence). The CDR3 contains 17 residues. With V trimmed by 3 bases and J by 2 bases, 7 bases remained unmatched. This CDR3 is CASSLGLAGGGQETQYF. The DNA of the CDR3 is TGTGCCAGCAGTTTGGGGCTAGCGGGAGGGGGACAAGAGACCCAGTACTTC.

The genes are TRBV12-5 and TRBJ2-3; 7 nucleotides match TRBD1. Germline loops: CDR1 LGHNT, CDR2 FRNRAP. CDR3 length: 15 amino acids. J was trimmed by 0 bases and V by 6 bases; bases with no gene match: 6. For the CDR3, the DNA is TGTGCTAGTGGACTTGGGACAGCTAGCACAGATACGCAGTATTTT. Its translation: CASGLGTASTDTQYF. Full variable domain (outside the CDR3, taken from reference TRBV12-5 and TRBJ2-3): DARVTQTPRHKVTEMGQEVTMRCQPILGHNTVFWYRQTMMQGLELLAYFRNRAPLDDSGMPKDRFSAEMPDATLATLKIQPSEPRDSAVYFCASGLGTASTDTQYFGPGTRLTVL.

By its share, this clonotype is medium-sized. The chain combines TRBV10-3 with TRBJ2-2; D perhaps matches TRBD1 (6 bases). Germline CDR1 ENHRY, CDR2 SYGVKD. V lost 5 bases and J lost 3, with 10 bases in between. The CDR3 runs 14 residues. CDR3 protein: CAISQGTDTGELFF. The CDR3 DNA follows: TGTGCCATCAGTCAGGGGACGGACACCGGGGAGCTGTTTTTT.